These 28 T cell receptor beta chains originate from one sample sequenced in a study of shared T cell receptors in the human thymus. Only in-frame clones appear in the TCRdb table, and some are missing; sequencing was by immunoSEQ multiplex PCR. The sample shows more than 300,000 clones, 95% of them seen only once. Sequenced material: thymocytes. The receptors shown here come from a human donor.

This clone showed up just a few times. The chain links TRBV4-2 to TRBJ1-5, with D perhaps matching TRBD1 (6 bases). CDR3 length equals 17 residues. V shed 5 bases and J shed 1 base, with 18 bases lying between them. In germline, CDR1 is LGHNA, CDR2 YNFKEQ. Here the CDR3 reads CASSSLEGVGSNQPQHF. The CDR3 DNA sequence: TGTGCCAGCAGCTCCCTTGAGGGGGTGGGCAGCAATCAGCCCCAGCATTTT.

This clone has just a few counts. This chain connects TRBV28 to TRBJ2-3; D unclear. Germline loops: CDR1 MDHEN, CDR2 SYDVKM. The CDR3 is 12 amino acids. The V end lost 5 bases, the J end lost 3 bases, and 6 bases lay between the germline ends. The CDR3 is CASSGETDTQYF. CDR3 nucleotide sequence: TGTGCCAGCAGTGGGGAAACAGATACGCAGTATTTT.

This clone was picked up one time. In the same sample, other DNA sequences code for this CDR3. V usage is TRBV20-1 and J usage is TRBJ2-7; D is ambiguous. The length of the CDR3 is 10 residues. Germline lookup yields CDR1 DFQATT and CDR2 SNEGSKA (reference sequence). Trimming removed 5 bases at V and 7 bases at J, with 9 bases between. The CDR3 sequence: CSAPAREQYF. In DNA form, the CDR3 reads TGCAGTGCTCCCGCGCGGGAGCAGTACTTC.

The CDR3 DNA follows: TGTGCCAGCAGTGAAGGGGTCAGGGTCGGGTACGAGCAGTACTTC. Protein sequence: CASSEGVRVGYEQYF. This sequence joins TRBV2 and TRBJ2-7; possibly TRBD1 for D (5 bases). The V end was cut by 1 base, the J end by 4 bases, with 14 bases between. This CDR3 is built from 15 residues. Germline V lookup: CDR1 SNHLY, CDR2 FYNNEI.

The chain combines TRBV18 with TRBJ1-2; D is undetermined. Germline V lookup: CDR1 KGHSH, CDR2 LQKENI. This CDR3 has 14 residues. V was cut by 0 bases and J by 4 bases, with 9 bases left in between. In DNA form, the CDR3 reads TGTGCCAGCTCACCACCGACGTCGAGCTATGGCTACACCTTC. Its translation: CASSPPTSSYGYTF.

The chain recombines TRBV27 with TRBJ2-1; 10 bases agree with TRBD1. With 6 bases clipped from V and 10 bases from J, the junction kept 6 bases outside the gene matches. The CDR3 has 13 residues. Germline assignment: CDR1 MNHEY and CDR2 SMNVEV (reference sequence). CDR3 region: CASRDRGSAEQFF. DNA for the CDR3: TGTGCCAGCAGGGACAGGGGGAGCGCCGAGCAGTTCTTC.

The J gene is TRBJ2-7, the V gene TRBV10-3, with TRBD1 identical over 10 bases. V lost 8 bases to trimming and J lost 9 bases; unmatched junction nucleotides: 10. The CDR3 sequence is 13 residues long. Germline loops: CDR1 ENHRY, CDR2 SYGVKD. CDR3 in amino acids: CAIATGQGSAQYF. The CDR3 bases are TGTGCCATCGCGACGGGACAGGGGAGCGCGCAGTACTTC.

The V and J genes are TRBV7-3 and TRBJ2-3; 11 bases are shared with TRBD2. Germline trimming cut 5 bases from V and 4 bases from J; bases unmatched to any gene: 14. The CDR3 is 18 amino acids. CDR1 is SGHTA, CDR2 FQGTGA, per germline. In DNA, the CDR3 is TGTGCCAGCAGCCATGGACTAGCGGGCCCCGCAGGATCAGATACGCAGTATTTT. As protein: CASSHGLAGPAGSDTQYF.

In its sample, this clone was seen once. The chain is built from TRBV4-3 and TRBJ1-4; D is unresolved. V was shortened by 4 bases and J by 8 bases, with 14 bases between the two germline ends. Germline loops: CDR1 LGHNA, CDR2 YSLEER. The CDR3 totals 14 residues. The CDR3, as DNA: TGCGCCAGCAGCCCGTGGGAACAAGAAGAAAAACTGTTTTTT. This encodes CASSPWEQEEKLFF.

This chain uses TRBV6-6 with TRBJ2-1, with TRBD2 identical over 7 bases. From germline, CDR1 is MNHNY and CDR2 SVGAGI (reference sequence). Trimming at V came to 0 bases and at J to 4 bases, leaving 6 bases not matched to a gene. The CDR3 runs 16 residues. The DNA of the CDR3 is TGTGCCAGCAGTTACTCCCCGACCGGGGGGTACAATGAGCAGTTCTTC. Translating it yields CASSYSPTGGYNEQFF.

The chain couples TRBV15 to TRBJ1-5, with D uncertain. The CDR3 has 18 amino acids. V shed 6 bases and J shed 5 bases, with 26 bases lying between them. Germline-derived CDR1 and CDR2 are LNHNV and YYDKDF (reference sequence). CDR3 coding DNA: TGTGCCACCAGTCTCAAGCCCGGGGTCCTCCCGTGGGATCAGCCCCAGCATTTT. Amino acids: CATSLKPGVLPWDQPQHF.

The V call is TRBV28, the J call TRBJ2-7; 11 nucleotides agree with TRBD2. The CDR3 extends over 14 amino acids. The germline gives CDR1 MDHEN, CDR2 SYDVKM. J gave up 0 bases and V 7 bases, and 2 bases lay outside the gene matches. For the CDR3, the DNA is TGTGCCAGCAATCTAGCGGGGGGCTCCTACGAGCAGTACTTC. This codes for CASNLAGGSYEQYF.

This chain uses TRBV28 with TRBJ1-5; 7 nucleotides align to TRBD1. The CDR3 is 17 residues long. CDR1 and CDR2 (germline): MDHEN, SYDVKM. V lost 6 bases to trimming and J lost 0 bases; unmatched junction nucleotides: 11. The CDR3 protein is CASSSTGVLTSNQPQHF. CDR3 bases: TGTGCCAGCAGCTCCACAGGGGTCCTAACTAGCAATCAGCCCCAGCATTTT.

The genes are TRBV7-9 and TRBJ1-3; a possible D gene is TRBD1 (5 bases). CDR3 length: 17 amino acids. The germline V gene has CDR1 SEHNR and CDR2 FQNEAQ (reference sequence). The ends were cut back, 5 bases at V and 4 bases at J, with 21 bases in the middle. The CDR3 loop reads CASSPVSEGTYGNTIYF. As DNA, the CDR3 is TGTGCCAGCAGCCCCGTTTCGGAGGGGACGTACGGAAACACCATATATTTT.

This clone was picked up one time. The CDR3 nucleotides read TGTGCCAGCAGCTTACGGGGGACAGGGAGGTATGAAGCTTTCTTT. Residues: CASSLRGTGRYEAFF. The chain uses TRBV7-9 and TRBJ1-1; TRBD1 aligns across 9 bases. Trimming took 2 bases from V and 7 from J; bases not matched to a gene: 8. The CDR3 contains 15 residues. From germline, CDR1 is SEHNR and CDR2 FQNEAQ (reference sequence).

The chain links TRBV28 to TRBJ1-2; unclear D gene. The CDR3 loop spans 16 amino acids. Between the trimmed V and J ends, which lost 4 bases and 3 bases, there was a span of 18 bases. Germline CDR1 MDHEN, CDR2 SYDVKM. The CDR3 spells CASSSHANDHDYGYTF. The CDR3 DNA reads TGTGCCAGCAGTTCACATGCAAACGACCACGACTATGGCTACACCTTC.

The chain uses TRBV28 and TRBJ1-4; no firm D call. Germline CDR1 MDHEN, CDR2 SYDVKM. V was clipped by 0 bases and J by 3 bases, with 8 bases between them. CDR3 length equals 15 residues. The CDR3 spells CASSLCQWPNEKLFF. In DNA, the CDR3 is TGTGCCAGCAGTTTATGCCAGTGGCCTAATGAAAAACTGTTTTTT.

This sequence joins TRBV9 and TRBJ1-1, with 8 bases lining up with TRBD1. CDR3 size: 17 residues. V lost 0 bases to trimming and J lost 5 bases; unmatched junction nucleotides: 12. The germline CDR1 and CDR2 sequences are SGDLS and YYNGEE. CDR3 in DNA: TGTGCCAGCAGCGTAGGCTCAACAGGGGGTCCGGCGACTGAAGCTTTCTTT. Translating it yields CASSVGSTGGPATEAFF.

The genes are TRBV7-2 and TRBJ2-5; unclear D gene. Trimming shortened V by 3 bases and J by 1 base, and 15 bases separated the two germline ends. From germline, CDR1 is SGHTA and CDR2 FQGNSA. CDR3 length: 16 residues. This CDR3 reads CASSFPLLTSQETQYF. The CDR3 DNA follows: TGTGCCAGCAGCTTCCCCCTCCTGACAAGCCAAGAGACCCAGTACTTC.

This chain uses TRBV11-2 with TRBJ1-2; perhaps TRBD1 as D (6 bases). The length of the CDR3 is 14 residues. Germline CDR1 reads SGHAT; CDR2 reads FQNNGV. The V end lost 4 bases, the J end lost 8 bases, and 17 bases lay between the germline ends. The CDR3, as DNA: TGTGCCAGCAGCTCACCCCGATACAGGGAAGGCTACACCTTC. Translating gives CASSSPRYREGYTF.

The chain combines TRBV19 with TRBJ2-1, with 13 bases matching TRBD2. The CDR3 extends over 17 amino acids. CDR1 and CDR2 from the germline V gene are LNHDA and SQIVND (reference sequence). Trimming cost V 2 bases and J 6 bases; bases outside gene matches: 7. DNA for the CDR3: TGTGCCAGTAGTATACTACTGAGGACTAGCGGGAGCAATGAGCAGTTCTTC. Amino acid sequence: CASSILLRTSGSNEQFF. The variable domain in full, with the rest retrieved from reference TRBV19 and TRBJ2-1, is DGGITQSPKYLFRKEGQNVTLSCEQNLNHDAMYWYRQDPGQGLRLIYYSQIVNDFQKGDIAEGYSVSREKKESFPLTVTSAQKNPTAFYLCASSILLRTSGSNEQFFGPGTRLTVL.

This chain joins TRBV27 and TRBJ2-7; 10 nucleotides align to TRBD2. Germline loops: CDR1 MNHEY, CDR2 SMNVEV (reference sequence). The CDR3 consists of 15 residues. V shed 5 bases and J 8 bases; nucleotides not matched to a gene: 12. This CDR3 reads CASSTTSGAVLKQYF. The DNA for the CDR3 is TGTGCCAGCAGTACAACTAGCGGGGCCGTCCTAAAGCAGTACTTC.

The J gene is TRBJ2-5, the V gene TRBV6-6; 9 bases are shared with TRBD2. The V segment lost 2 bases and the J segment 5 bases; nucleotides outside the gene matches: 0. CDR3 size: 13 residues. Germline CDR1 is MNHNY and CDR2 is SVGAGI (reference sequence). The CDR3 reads CASSYGLAETQYF. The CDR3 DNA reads TGTGCCAGCAGTTACGGACTAGCGGAGACCCAGTACTTC.

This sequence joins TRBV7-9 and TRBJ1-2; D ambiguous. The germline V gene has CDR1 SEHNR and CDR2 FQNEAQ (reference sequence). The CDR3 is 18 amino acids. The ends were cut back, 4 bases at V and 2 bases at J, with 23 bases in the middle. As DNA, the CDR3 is TGTGCCAGCAGCTCCCATCCGCTCAACCAACACTTCAACTATGGCTACACCTTC. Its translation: CASSSHPLNQHFNYGYTF.

CDR3: CASSTGGPRTGELFF. In DNA, the CDR3 is TGTGCCAGCAGCACGGGAGGGCCTCGTACCGGGGAGCTGTTTTTT. V usage is TRBV7-6 and J usage is TRBJ2-2, with 8 bases that match TRBD2. Trimming took 5 bases from V and 5 from J; bases not matched to a gene: 7. The CDR3 runs 15 residues. Germline V gene lookup returns CDR1 SGHVS and CDR2 FNYEAQ.

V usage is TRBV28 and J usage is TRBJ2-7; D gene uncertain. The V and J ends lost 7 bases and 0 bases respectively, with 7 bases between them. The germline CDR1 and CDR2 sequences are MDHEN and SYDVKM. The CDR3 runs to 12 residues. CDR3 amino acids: CASTGYSYEQYF. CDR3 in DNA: TGTGCCAGCACGGGCTACTCCTACGAGCAGTACTTC.

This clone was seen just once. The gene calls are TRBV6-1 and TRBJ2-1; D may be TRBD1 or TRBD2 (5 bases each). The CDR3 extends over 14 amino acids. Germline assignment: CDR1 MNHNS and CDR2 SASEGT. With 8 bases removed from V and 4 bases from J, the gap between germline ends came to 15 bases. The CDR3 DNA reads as TGTGCCAGCGTGAGGGGTTGGGGTTACAATGAGCAGTTCTTC. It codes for CASVRGWGYNEQFF.

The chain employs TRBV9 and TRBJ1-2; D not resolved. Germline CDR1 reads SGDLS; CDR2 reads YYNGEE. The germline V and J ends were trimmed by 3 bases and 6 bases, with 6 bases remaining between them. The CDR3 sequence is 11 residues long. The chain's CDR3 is CASSAEDGYTF. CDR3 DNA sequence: TGTGCCAGCAGCGCCGAAGATGGCTACACCTTC.